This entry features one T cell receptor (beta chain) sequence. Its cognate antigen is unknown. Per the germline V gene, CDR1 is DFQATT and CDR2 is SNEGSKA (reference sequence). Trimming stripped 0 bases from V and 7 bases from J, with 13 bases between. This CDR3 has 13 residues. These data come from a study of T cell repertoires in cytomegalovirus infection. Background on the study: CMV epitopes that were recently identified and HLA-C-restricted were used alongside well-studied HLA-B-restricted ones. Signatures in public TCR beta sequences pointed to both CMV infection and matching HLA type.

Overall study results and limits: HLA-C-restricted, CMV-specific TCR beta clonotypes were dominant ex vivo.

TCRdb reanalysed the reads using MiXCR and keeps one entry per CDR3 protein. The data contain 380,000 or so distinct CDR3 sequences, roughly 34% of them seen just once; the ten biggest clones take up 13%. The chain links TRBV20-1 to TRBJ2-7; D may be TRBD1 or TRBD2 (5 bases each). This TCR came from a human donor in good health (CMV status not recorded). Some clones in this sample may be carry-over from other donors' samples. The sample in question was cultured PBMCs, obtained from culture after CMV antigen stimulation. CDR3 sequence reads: CSAREGRSVEQYF. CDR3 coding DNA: TGCAGTGCTAGAGAGGGACGGTCCGTTGAGCAGTACTTC.